The text below deals with one TCR beta chain. Source study methods: Counts of nucleated cells, estimated from reference gene primer amplification, were obtained. Produced via immunoSEQ multiplex PCR; TCRdb's table is partial and in-frame only. V and J calls and clone size are those listed in that table; D and trimming were worked out from the DNA. This table has 21,000 or so clones, over 75% appearing once. This sample is part of a study of blood T cell repertoires in COVID-19. Across the whole study: COVID-19 samples collected from the United States, Italy and Spain covered acute and convalescent phases. From T cells, B-cell-depleted T cells, or PBMCs came the material, which was cDNA or gDNA.

Germline loops: CDR1 MNHEY, CDR2 SVGEGT. The ends lost 3 bases at V and 3 bases at J; junction bases unmatched: 7. CDR3 length: 16 residues. Sample: peripheral blood. The clonotype was recovered from a human donor in a cohort sampled during active COVID-19. This sequence joins TRBV6-2 or TRBV6-3 and TRBJ1-5; TRBD1 agrees at 8 bases. CDR3 in amino acids: CASSYGLGQVNQPQHF. As DNA, the CDR3 is TGTGCCAGCAGTTATGGCTTGGGACAGGTCAATCAGCCCCAGCATTTT.